These T cell receptor beta chains were read from a single sample in a study of blood T cell repertoires in COVID-19. Profiling relied on immunoSEQ multiplex PCR, and the TCRdb table lists in-frame clones only, not all of them. The top ten clones hold roughly 4.3% of a sample with about 120,000 clones, 75% to 85% of them seen once. Sequences were obtained from peripheral blood. These receptors originate from a woman of 80 years or more with acute or convalescent COVID-19. CDR3s include the opening cysteine and the closing phenylalanine or tryptophan. The order of the fields is J gene, V gene, D gene, clone size, CDR3 protein, CDR3 DNA. The D gene is left open where the match is weak. Clone sizes are given selectively: once, few, many, or a class where the clone is expanded.

>TRBJ1-4|TRBV9|TRBD1|NA
CASSLRGANEKLFF
TGTGCCAGCAGCCTCAGGGGGGCTAATGAAAAACTGTTTTTT
>TRBJ1-2|TRBV28|NA|NA
CASSAAGTSSGYTF
TGTGCCAGCAGTGCCGCGGGCACCTCCAGCGGCTACACCTTC
>TRBJ2-5|TRBV19|TRBD2|NA
CASSTGLAAKETQYF
TGTGCCAGTAGTACAGGACTAGCGGCCAAAGAGACCCAGTACTTC
>TRBJ2-6|TRBV6-5|NA|NA
CASSYSGGPGANVLTF
TGTGCCAGCAGTTACTCGGGGGGGCCTGGGGCCAACGTCCTGACTTTC
>TRBJ1-2|TRBV6-1|NA|NA
CASSEGGGGLYGYTF
TGTGCCAGCAGTGAAGGGGGAGGGGGGCTCTATGGCTACACCTTC
>TRBJ1-6|TRBV5-6|TRBD1|NA
CASSLRDRNSPLHF
TGTGCCAGCAGCTTGAGGGACAGAAATTCACCCCTCCACTTT
>TRBJ2-5|TRBV9|TRBD2|NA
CASSVEVAGGIETQYF
TGTGCCAGCAGCGTAGAAGTAGCGGGGGGCATAGAGACCCAGTACTTC
>TRBJ2-5|TRBV5-1|NA|NA
CASSFNSQETQYF
TGCGCCAGCAGCTTTAACAGCCAAGAGACCCAGTACTTC
>TRBJ2-7|TRBV28|NA|few
CASSLERWGAGASYEQYF
TGTGCCAGCAGTTTAGAGCGGTGGGGTGCAGGTGCCTCCTACGAGCAGTACTTC
>TRBJ1-4|TRBV12-3/TRBV12-4|NA|NA
CASSLSADEKLFF
TGTGCCAGCAGTTTGTCAGCGGATGAAAAACTGTTTTTT
>TRBJ2-1|TRBV5-4|NA|NA
CASSPRVGNEQFF
TGTGCCAGCAGCCCCCGGGTCGGAAATGAGCAGTTCTTC